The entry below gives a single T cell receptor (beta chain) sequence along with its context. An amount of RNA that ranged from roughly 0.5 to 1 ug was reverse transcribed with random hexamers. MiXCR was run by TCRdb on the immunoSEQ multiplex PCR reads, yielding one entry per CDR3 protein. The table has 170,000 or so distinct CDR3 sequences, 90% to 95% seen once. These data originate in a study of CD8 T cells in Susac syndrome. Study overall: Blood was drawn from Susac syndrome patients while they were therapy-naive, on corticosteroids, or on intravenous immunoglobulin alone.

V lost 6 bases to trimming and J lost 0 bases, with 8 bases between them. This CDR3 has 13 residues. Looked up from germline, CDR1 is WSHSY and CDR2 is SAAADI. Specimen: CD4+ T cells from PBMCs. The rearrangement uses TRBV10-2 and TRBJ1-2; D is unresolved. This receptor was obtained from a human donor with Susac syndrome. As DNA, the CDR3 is TGCGCCAGCAGCCGGGAGCCTAACTATGGCTACACCTTC. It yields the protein CASSREPNYGYTF.